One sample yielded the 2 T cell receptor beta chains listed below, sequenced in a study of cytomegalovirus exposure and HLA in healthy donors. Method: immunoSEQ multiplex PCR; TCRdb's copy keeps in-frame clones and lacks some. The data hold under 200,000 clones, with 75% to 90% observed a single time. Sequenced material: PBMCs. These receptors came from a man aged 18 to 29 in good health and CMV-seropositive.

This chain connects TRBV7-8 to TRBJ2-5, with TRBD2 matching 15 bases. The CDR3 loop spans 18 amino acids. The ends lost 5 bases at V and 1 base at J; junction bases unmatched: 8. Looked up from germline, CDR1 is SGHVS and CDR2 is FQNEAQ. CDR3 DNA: TGTGCCAGCAGCAAGGGGACTAGCGGGAGGCAAATCCAAGAGACCCAGTACTTC. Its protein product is CASSKGTSGRQIQETQYF.

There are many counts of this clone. CDR3 loop: CAGSDPGYEQYF. DNA for the CDR3: TGTGCCGGAAGTGACCCGGGGTACGAGCAGTACTTC. The chain links TRBV30 to TRBJ2-7; D is possibly TRBD2 (5 bases). The germline CDR1 and CDR2 sequences are GTSNPN and SVGIG (reference sequence). The CDR3 length is 12 residues. V lost 8 bases, J lost 4 bases, and 15 bases lay in between.